This T cell receptor (beta chain) came from a study of T cells in tumors after PD-1 blockade. Broader study findings: Peripheral recruitment is suggested, as some novel exhausted tumor clones were in pre-treatment blood.

A note on this clone: Its matching antigen is unknown.

V shed 4 bases and J 6 bases; nucleotides not matched to a gene: 9. CDR1 and CDR2 (germline): MGHDK, SYGVNS. The CDR3 runs to 16 residues. TCRdb's copy holds only in-frame clones and misses some; the assay was immunoSEQ multiplex PCR. This table holds some 60,000 clones, roughly 78% found once. The source was PBMCs, collected before anti-PD-1 treatment. The TCR sequence derives from a human donor with basal cell carcinoma. This chain joins TRBV25-1 and TRBJ1-6; TRBD1 matches at 7 bases. CDR3 nucleotides: TGTGCCAGCAGTGCCACGACAGGGTCCCTTAATTCACCCCTCCACTTT. Translation gives CASSATTGSLNSPLHF.